The 29 T cell receptor beta chains below come from one sample, sequenced in a study of blood T cell repertoires in COVID-19. Produced via immunoSEQ multiplex PCR; TCRdb's table is partial and in-frame only. Of approximately 280,000 clones listed, 85% were seen once; the top ten hold roughly 5%. The sequenced sample was peripheral blood. These receptors came from a man aged 45 to 65 with active or convalescent COVID-19.

The genes are TRBV2 and TRBJ2-4; 7 bases agree with TRBD1. This CDR3 region has 15 residues. Germline V lookup: CDR1 SNHLY, CDR2 FYNNEI. Trimming removed 3 bases from V and 4 bases from J; junction bases left unmatched: 6. DNA for the CDR3: TGTGCCAGCAGTGAGGGGACAGCACCGAAAAACATTCAGTACTTC. Amino acids: CASSEGTAPKNIQYF.

The chain uses TRBV11-2 and TRBJ2-1, with TRBD2 identical over 9 bases. V was pared by 3 bases and J by 5 bases, with 11 bases of the junction left unmatched. CDR1 is SGHAT and CDR2 is FQNNGV in the germline V gene. The CDR3 consists of 17 residues. The CDR3 spells CASSFPRRGGRDNEQFF. CDR3 DNA: TGTGCCAGCAGCTTCCCCCGCCGGGGCGGGAGGGACAATGAGCAGTTCTTC. The complete variable domain, with remaining parts taken from reference TRBV11-2 and TRBJ2-1, reads EAGVAQSPRYKIIEKRQSVAFWCNPISGHATLYWYQQILGQGPKLLIQFQNNGVVDDSQLPKDRFSAERLKGVDSTLKIQPAKLEDSAVYLCASSFPRRGGRDNEQFFGPGTRLTVL.

This clone was observed a few times. The CDR3 nucleotides are TGTGCCAGCAGCGTAGCTCTGGTCGGCGGAAAACTGTTTTTT. It yields the protein CASSVALVGGKLFF. V and J are TRBV9 and TRBJ1-4; D ambiguous. V gave up 0 bases and J gave up 10 bases, with 13 bases separating them. The CDR3 runs to 14 residues. In germline, CDR1 is SGDLS, CDR2 YYNGEE.

V and J are TRBV28 and TRBJ1-2; D is unresolved. The CDR3 loop spans 16 amino acids. The germline CDR1 and CDR2 sequences are MDHEN and SYDVKM. V was cut by 5 bases and J by 1 base, with 17 bases left in between. The CDR3 is CASSIEEARRNYGYTF. The CDR3 DNA sequence: TGTGCCAGCAGTATCGAGGAGGCCAGGCGTAACTATGGCTACACCTTC.

The J gene is TRBJ1-5, the V gene TRBV2; 9 bases match TRBD1. There are 13 residues in the CDR3. Germline V lookup: CDR1 SNHLY, CDR2 FYNNEI. V dropped 3 bases and J dropped 9; count of bases not matched to a gene: 3. The CDR3 sequence: CASSEGQGGPQHF. CDR3 DNA: TGTGCCAGCAGTGAGGGACAGGGAGGGCCCCAGCATTTT.

V gene TRBV12-3 or TRBV12-4 combines with J gene TRBJ2-7; D is unclear. This CDR3 has 11 amino acids. With 3 bases removed from V and 5 bases from J, the gap between germline ends came to 5 bases. This CDR3 reads CASSFGDEQYF. The CDR3 DNA sequence: TGTGCCAGCAGTTTTGGAGACGAGCAGTACTTC.

The chain has TRBV30 and TRBJ1-2, with D possibly being TRBD1 (6 bases). CDR1 and CDR2 from the germline V gene are GTSNPN and SVGIG (reference sequence). CDR3 length: 13 amino acids. V was clipped by 3 bases and J by 2 bases, with 10 bases between them. DNA of the CDR3: TGTGCCTGGAGGGGCAGGGGCAACTATGGCTACACCTTC. It specifies CAWRGRGNYGYTF.

This clone appeared a few times. The genes are TRBV2 and TRBJ2-1; 8 bases agree with TRBD1. CDR1 is SNHLY, CDR2 FYNNEI, per germline. The CDR3 loop spans 15 amino acids. With 7 bases clipped from V and 7 bases from J, the junction kept 12 bases outside the gene matches. CDR3 in DNA: TGTGCCAGCACCGCAGGAGGGGACAGGCATAATGAGCAGTTCTTC. It translates to CASTAGGDRHNEQFF.

The chain joins TRBV9 to TRBJ2-2; 7 nucleotides match TRBD1. In germline, CDR1 is SGDLS, CDR2 YYNGEE. V was clipped by 0 bases and J by 4 bases; unmatched bases: 3. This CDR3 region has 15 residues. CDR3 nucleotide sequence: TGTGCCAGCAGCGTAGGAGACAGGGTCACCGGGGAGCTGTTTTTT. This sequence encodes CASSVGDRVTGELFF.

The rearrangement links TRBV28 to TRBJ2-5; 7 bases align to TRBD1. J was trimmed by 7 bases and V by 5 bases; bases with no gene match: 10. This CDR3 is 14 amino acids long. Germline V CDR1 and CDR2: MDHEN, SYDVKM. CDR3 bases: TGTGCCAGCAGTGAAACAGGGGCCTGGGGGACCCAGTACTTC. Translation gives CASSETGAWGTQYF.

The rearrangement links TRBV18 to TRBJ2-1, with 9 bases lining up with TRBD1. V lost 4 bases to trimming and J lost 9 bases; unmatched junction nucleotides: 10. From germline, CDR1 is KGHSH and CDR2 LQKENI. This CDR3 contains 15 residues. DNA of the CDR3: TGTGCCAGCTCACAGAGACAGGGGGACTCAGGTGAGCAGTTCTTC. Its translation: CASSQRQGDSGEQFF.

This clone has a single count. V usage is TRBV19 and J usage is TRBJ1-5; 9 bases line up with TRBD1. The CDR3 consists of 18 residues. V lost 4 bases to trimming and J lost 0 bases; unmatched junction nucleotides: 10. CDR1 is LNHDA, CDR2 SQIVND, per germline (reference sequence). The chain's CDR3 is CASSKWDRALYSNQPQHF. CDR3 nucleotides: TGTGCCAGTAGTAAGTGGGACAGGGCTCTCTATAGCAATCAGCCCCAGCATTTT.

This clone was seen a single time. The gene calls are TRBV9 and TRBJ1-4; TRBD1 agrees at 10 bases. The CDR3 has 15 amino acids. Germline CDR1 SGDLS, CDR2 YYNGEE. V dropped 4 bases and J dropped 5; count of bases not matched to a gene: 5. In nucleotides, the CDR3 is TGTGCCAGCAGCACAGGACAGGGGGGAAATGAAAAACTGTTTTTT. Protein sequence: CASSTGQGGNEKLFF. Full variable domain (outside the CDR3, taken from reference TRBV9 and TRBJ1-4): DSGVTQTPKHLITATGQRVTLRCSPRSGDLSVYWYQQSLDQGLQFLIQYYNGEERAKGNILERFSAQQFPDLHSELNLSSLELGDSALYFCASSTGQGGNEKLFFGSGTQLSVL.

The J gene is TRBJ2-7, the V gene TRBV5-4, with TRBD1 matching over 8 bases. The CDR3 length is 14 residues. Germline lookup yields CDR1 SGHNT and CDR2 YYREEE (reference sequence). J was trimmed by 2 bases and V by 4 bases; bases with no gene match: 5. CDR3 DNA sequence: TGTGCCAGCAGCCTAGGGACAGGCGCCTACGAGCAGTACTTC. Protein sequence: CASSLGTGAYEQYF.

The chain uses TRBV30 and TRBJ1-2; weak D call: TRBD1 (5 bases). The CDR3 extends over 14 amino acids. V shed 2 bases and J shed 5 bases, with 15 bases lying between them. CDR1 and CDR2 (germline): GTSNPN, SVGIG (reference sequence). DNA for the CDR3: TGTGCCTGGAGTACATTGACAGCGCCTTATGGCTACACCTTC. Its translation is CAWSTLTAPYGYTF.

The genes are TRBV24-1 and TRBJ1-2; 7 bases line up with TRBD1. Germline V lookup: CDR1 KGHDR, CDR2 SFDVKD. The CDR3 has 15 residues. J lost 8 bases, V lost 2 bases, and 10 bases had no gene match. CDR3 in DNA: TGTGCCACCAGTGATTCCGTCGGACAGGAATCCGGCTACACCTTC. It is translated as CATSDSVGQESGYTF.

This chain uses TRBV6-1 with TRBJ2-7; TRBD1 might be the D (5 bases). V lost 1 base, J lost 2 bases, and 12 bases lay in between. This CDR3 is built from 15 residues. Germline CDR1 and CDR2: MNHNS and SASEGT. The CDR3 DNA reads TGTGCCAGCAGTGAAGGGAGACAGATCACCTACGAGCAGTACTTC. It translates to CASSEGRQITYEQYF.

This rearrangement joins TRBV6-2 or TRBV6-3 to TRBJ2-1; a weak D match, TRBD2 (6 bases). CDR1 is MNHEY, CDR2 SVGEGT, per germline. Trimming cost V 6 bases and J 0 bases, with 15 bases left between them. The CDR3 consists of 16 residues. The CDR3 loop reads CASSSQLRDSYNEQFF. The CDR3, as DNA: TGTGCCAGCAGCTCACAGCTGCGGGACTCCTACAATGAGCAGTTCTTC.

The chain carries TRBV6-5 and TRBJ2-2; 7 nucleotides match TRBD2. Germline trimming cut 5 bases from V and 4 bases from J; bases unmatched to any gene: 10. The CDR3 sequence is 16 residues long. Germline V lookup: CDR1 MNHEY, CDR2 SVGAGI. The CDR3, as DNA: TGTGCCAGCAGTAACTTAGCGGGTGGAGGCACCGGGGAGCTGTTTTTT. Translation: CASSNLAGGGTGELFF.

The genes are TRBV4-1 and TRBJ2-5, with TRBD1 matching over 9 bases. The length of the CDR3 is 14 residues. Germline V gives CDR1 MGHRA, CDR2 YSYEKL. V dropped 2 bases and J dropped 5; count of bases not matched to a gene: 3. The CDR3 region has the DNA TGCGCCAGCAGCCAAACAGGGGGCCGCGAGACCCAGTACTTC. Its translation: CASSQTGGRETQYF.

This clone has only one observation. CDR3 in amino acids: CASSSGLAADNEQFF. The CDR3 DNA sequence: TGTGCCAGCAGCTCGGGACTAGCGGCCGACAATGAGCAGTTCTTC. The V call is TRBV7-6, the J call TRBJ2-1; 11 bases map to TRBD2. This CDR3 spans 15 amino acids. In germline, CDR1 is SGHVS, CDR2 FNYEAQ. J was trimmed by 5 bases and V by 4 bases; bases with no gene match: 4.

The chain couples TRBV3-1 (or the pseudogene TRBV3-2) to TRBJ1-1; TRBD1 might be the D (6 bases). This CDR3 has 13 amino acids. Trimming took 2 bases from V and 4 from J, leaving 8 bases between them. Germline V gene lookup returns CDR1 LGHDT and CDR2 YNNKEL (reference sequence). CDR3 coding DNA: TGTGCCAGCAGCCAAACAGGGATCACTGAAGCTTTCTTT. Translating it yields CASSQTGITEAFF.

A few counts support this clone. The chain uses TRBV9 and TRBJ1-2, with 8 bases matching TRBD1. Germline values: CDR1 SGDLS, CDR2 YYNGEE. CDR3 size: 14 residues. Trimming cost V 4 bases and J 7 bases; bases outside gene matches: 9. The CDR3 region is CASSPGTGGSGYTF. The CDR3 region has the DNA TGTGCCAGCAGCCCAGGGACAGGCGGTAGTGGCTACACCTTC.

The chain recombines TRBV4-1 with TRBJ2-1; TRBD2 aligns across 12 bases. V shed 3 bases, J shed 7 bases, and the junction held 13 bases outside the gene matches. CDR3 length equals 18 residues. Germline CDR1 reads MGHRA; CDR2 reads YSYEKL. CDR3 coding DNA: TGCGCCAGCAGCCAGCAAGAATCTAGCGGGAGGGCCGTGAATGAGCAGTTCTTC. Amino acid sequence: CASSQQESSGRAVNEQFF.

This chain uses TRBV30 with TRBJ1-5; the D gene is possibly TRBD1 (6 bases). This CDR3 contains 13 residues. The V gene lost 2 bases and the J gene lost 9 bases, with 14 bases spanning the gap. Germline V gene data show CDR1 as GTSNPN and CDR2 as SVGIG (reference sequence). CDR3 coding DNA: TGTGCCTGGAGTTCTTCGCAGGGGTTGCCCCAGCATTTT. Protein sequence: CAWSSSQGLPQHF.

The V gene is TRBV7-2, the J gene TRBJ2-3; D not certain. Germline lookup yields CDR1 SGHTA and CDR2 FQGNSA. Trimming left V 5 bases short and J 3 bases short, with 12 bases between. The length of the CDR3 is 14 residues. The CDR3 nucleotides read TGTGCCAGCAGCGATCCTAAAGCAACAGATACGCAGTATTTT. Its protein is CASSDPKATDTQYF.

V gene TRBV19 combines with J gene TRBJ1-1; D call uncertain. Trimming took 3 bases from V and 0 from J, leaving 17 bases between them. This CDR3 region has 17 residues. CDR1 and CDR2 from the germline V gene are LNHDA and SQIVND (reference sequence). The CDR3 spells CASSMGTAVIMNTEAFF. CDR3 nucleotides: TGTGCCAGTAGTATGGGTACAGCGGTAATTATGAACACTGAAGCTTTCTTT.

This chain uses TRBV2 with TRBJ2-1; 9 nucleotides line up with TRBD1. After removal of 4 bases from V and 0 bases from J, the junction contained 4 bases not matched to a gene. CDR1 is SNHLY and CDR2 is FYNNEI in the germline V gene. The CDR3 runs to 16 residues. The CDR3 loop is CASSGQGGISYNEQFF. The CDR3 nucleotides are TGTGCCAGCAGTGGACAGGGGGGGATCTCCTACAATGAGCAGTTCTTC.

The CDR3 protein is CASSPGVTDTQYF. The CDR3 nucleotides are TGTGCCAGCAGTCCAGGGGTGACAGATACGCAGTATTTT. V and J are TRBV12-3 or TRBV12-4 and TRBJ2-3; tentatively, D is TRBD1 (6 bases). V lost 5 bases and J 3 bases, leaving 9 bases between the germline ends. This CDR3 has 13 amino acids.